Only a few counts were recorded for the clone carrying this T cell receptor (beta chain). Its antigen is still unknown. Sequencing used immunoSEQ multiplex PCR; TCRdb keeps in-frame clones, though not all of them. This sample has about 960,000 clones, with 70% to 85% found just once. The sample comes from a study of shared clonotypes between healthy human individuals. Study information: Researchers assigned three CD4 naive, three CD4 memory, two CD8 naive and one CD8 memory plate to each donor.

Study-level points and caveats: Some clonotypes were shared by all four sorted-subset donors, while others were not shared. The non-shared ones had lower generation probabilities than the shared ones. Generally, naive subsets (rather than memory subsets) showed larger estimated richness. Rarefaction showed sorted-subset sequencing was incomplete despite large depth.

The clonotype comes from a man between 18 and 35 years old in good health. Sequencing input: memory CD4+ T cells sorted from blood. This sample's subset: CD45RA-negative fraction.

CDR3 residues: CASSLGVQGRMNTEAFF. The CDR3 region has the DNA TGTGCCAGCAGCTTGGGGGTCCAGGGTAGAATGAACACTGAAGCTTTCTTT. The chain has TRBV7-2 and TRBJ1-1; TRBD1 is a possible D gene (5 bases). The germline CDR1 and CDR2 sequences are SGHTA and FQGNSA. This CDR3 is built from 17 residues. The V end lost 3 bases, the J end lost 0 bases, and 17 bases lay between the germline ends.